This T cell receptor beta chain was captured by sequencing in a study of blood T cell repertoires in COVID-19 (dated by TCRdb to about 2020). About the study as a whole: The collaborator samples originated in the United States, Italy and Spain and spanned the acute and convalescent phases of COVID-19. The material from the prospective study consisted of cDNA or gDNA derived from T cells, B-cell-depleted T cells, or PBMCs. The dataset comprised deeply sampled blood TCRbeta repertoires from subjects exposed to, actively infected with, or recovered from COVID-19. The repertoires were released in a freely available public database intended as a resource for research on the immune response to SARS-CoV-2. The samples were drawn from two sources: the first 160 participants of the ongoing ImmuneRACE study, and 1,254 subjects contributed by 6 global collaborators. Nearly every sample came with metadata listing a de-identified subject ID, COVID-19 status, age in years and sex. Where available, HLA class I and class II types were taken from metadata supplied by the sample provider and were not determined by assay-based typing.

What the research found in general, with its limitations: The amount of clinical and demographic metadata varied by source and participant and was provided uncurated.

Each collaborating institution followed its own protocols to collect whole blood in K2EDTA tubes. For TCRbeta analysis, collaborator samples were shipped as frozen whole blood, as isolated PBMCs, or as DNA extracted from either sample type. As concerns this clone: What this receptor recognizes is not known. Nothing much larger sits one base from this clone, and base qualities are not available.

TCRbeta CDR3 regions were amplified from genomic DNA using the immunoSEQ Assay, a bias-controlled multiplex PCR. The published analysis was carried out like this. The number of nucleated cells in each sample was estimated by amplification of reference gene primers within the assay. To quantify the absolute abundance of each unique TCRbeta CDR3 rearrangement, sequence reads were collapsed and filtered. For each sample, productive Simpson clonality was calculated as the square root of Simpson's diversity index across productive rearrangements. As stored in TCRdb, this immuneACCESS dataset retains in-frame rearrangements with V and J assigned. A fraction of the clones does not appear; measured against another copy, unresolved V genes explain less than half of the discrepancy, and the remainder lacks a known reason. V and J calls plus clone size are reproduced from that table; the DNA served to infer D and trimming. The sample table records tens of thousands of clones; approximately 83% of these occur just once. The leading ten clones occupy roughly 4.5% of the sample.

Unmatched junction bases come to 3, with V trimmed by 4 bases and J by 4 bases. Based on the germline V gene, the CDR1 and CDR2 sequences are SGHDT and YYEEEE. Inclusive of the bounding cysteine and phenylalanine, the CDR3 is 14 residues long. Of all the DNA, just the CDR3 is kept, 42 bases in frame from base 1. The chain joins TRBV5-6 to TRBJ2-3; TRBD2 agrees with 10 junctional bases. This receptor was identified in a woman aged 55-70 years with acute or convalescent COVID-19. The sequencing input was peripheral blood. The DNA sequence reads TGTGCCAGCAGCCCCAGCGGGGGGGCAGATACGCAGTATTTT. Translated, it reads CASSPSGGADTQYF.